This TCR beta chain was sequenced for a study of cytomegalovirus exposure and HLA in healthy donors. The primer mix had 60 Vbeta and 13 Jbeta primers. The assay was immunoSEQ multiplex PCR, and TCRdb's table has in-frame clones only and misses some. The sample holds around 170,000 clones, around four fifths seen once. There are 16 residues in the CDR3. Specimen: PBMCs. The receptor comes from a woman under 30 in good health and CMV-seronegative. V usage is TRBV21-1 and J usage is TRBJ2-7; the table's D call, TRBD1, was not checked against the DNA. TRBV21-1 is a listed pseudogene. The CDR3 bases are TGTGCCAGCAGCTTTCCCAGGACAGGGCCCATCTACGAGCAGTACTTC. Its protein is CASSFPRTGPIYEQYF.